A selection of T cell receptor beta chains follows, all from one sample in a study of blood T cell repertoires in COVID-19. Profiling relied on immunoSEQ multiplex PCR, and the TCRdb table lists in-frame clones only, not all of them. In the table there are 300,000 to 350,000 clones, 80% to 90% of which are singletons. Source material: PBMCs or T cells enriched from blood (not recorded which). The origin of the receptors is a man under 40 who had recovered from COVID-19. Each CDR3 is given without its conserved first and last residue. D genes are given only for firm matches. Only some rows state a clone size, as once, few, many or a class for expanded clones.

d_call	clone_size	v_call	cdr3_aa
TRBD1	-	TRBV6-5	ASSWTGGGGPQH
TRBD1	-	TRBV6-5	ASRPPGGETQY
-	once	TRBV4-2	ASSPPDGSSPLH
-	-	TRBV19	ASSIDRGNTGELF
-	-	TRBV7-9	ASSIGSSYEQY
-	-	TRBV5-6	ASGGASNEQF
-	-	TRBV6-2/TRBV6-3	ASSTPGGLAESNEKLF
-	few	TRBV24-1	ATSAPTGSLTTDTQY
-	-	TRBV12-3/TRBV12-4	ASSQGGYEQY
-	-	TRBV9	ASSVDGNQETQY
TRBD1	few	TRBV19	ASSTDRVGEKLF
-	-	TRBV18	ASSRGLHNEQF
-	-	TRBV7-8	ASSPGQNYGYT
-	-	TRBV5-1	ASSPTDYGYT
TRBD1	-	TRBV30	AWSEGARDRNTIY
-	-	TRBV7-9	ASREQTGKRDTQY
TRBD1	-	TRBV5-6	ASSLGQGSSIQY
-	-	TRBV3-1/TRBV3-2	ASSGLGGDTEAF
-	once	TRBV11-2	ASSLDYYEQY
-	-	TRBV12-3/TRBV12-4	ASSFGRNYGYT
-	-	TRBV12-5	ASGLVLSGDEKLF
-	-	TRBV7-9	ASSPPTGTPQY
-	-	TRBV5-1	ASSLDMTFSGNTIY
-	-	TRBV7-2	ASSLRGNSPLH
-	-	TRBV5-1	ASSQGGTGTEAF
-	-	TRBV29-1	SVGNRGNLEKLF
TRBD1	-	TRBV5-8	ASSPGTGIGGYT
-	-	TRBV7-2	ASSADSLNNQPQH
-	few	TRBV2	ASSDLRVAAF
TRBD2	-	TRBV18	ASSPNSLAAAQETQY
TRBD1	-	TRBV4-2	ASSQDRLGGGGYT